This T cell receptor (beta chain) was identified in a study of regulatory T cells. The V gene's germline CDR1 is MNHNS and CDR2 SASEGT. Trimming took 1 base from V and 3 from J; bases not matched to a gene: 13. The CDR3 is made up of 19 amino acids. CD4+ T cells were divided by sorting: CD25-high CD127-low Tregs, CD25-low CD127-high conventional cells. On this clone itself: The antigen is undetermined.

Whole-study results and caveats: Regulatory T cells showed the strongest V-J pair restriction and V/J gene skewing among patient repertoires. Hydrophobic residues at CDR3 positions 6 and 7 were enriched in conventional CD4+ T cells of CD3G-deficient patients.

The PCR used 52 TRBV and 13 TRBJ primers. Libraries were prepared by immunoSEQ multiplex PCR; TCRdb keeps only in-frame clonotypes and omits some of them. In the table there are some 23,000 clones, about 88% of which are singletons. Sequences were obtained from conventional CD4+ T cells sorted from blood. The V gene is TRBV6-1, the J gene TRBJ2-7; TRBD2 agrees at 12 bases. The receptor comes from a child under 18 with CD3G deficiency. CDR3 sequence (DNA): TGTGCCAGCAGTGAAGTTAAGACTAGCGGGAGAAAATTTGGCTACGAGCAGTACTTC. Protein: CASSEVKTSGRKFGYEQYF.